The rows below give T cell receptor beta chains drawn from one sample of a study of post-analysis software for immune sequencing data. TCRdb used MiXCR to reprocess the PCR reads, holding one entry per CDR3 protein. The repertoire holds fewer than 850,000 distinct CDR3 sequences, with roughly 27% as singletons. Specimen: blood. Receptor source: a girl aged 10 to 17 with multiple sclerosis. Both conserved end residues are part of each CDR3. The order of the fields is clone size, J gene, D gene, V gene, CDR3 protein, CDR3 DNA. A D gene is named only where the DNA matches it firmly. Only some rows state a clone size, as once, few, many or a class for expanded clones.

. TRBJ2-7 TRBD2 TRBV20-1 CSARAWLAGPSYEQYF TGCAGTGCTAGAGCCTGGCTAGCGGGACCCTCCTACGAGCAGTACTTC
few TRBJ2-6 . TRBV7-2 CASSSDTVSHHVLTF TGTGCCAGCAGTTCCGACACGGTCTCTCACCACGTCCTGACTTTC
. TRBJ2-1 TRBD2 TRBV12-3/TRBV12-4 CASSLNGGKSYNEQFF TGTGCCAGCAGTCTTAACGGGGGGAAATCCTACAATGAGCAGTTCTTC
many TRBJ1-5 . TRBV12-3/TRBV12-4 CASSFGGDQPQHF TGTGCCAGCAGCTTTGGGGGGGATCAGCCCCAGCATTTT
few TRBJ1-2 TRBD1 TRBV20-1 CSASAYRDRNNYGYTF TGCAGTGCTAGTGCTTACCGGGACAGGAATAACTATGGCTACACCTTC
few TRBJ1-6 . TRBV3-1 CASSQDLSSPLHF TGTGCCAGCAGCCAAGATTTGAGTTCACCCCTCCACTTT
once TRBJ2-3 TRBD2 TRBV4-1 CASSQEPGLGTDTQYF TGCGCCAGCAGCCAAGAACCGGGACTAGGCACAGATACGCAGTATTTT
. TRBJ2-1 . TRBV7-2 CASSLAVTEYYNEQFF TGTGCCAGCAGCTTAGCTGTCACAGAGTACTACAATGAGCAGTTCTTC
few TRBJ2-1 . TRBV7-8 CASSLSTRWPFF TGTGCCAGCAGCTTATCTACGAGGTGGCCGTTCTTC
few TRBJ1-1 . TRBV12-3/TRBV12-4 CASSFSGTEAFF TGTGCCAGCAGTTTTAGCGGCACTGAAGCTTTCTTT
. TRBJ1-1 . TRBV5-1 CASSLVAGLMNTEAFF TGCGCCAGCAGCTTGGTCGCAGGGTTGATGAACACTGAAGCCTTCTTT
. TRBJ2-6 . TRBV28 CASSVGGSMANVLIF TGTGCCAGCAGTGTAGGAGGGTCAATGGCCAACGTCCTGATTTTC
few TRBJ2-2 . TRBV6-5 CASSYSGDWTGELFF TGTGCCAGCAGTTACTCAGGTGACTGGACCGGGGAGCTGTTTTTT
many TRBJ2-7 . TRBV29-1 CSAGNLDSYEQYF TGCAGCGCCGGGAATCTGGACAGCTACGAGCAGTACTTC
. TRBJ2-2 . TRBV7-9 CASSLAGGRSGELFF TGTGCCAGCAGCTTAGCGGGAGGTCGGTCCGGGGAGCTGTTTTTT
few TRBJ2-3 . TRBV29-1 CSVGHLNRDTQYF TGCAGCGTTGGACATCTAAATCGAGATACGCAGTATTTT
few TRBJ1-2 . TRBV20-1 CSAYDTVDYGYTF TGCAGTGCCTACGACACGGTAGACTATGGCTACACCTTC
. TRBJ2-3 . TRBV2 CASSGWGADTQYF TGTGCCAGCAGTGGATGGGGGGCAGATACGCAGTATTTT
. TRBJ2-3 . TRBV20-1 CSAPAAGSDTQYF TGCAGTGCCCCCGCGGCGGGATCAGATACGCAGTATTTT
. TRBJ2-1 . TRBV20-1 CSARAPGGVTPNEQFF TGCAGTGCTCGCGCCCCCGGCGGGGTCACGCCCAATGAGCAGTTCTTC
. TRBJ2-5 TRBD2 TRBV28 CASSQTGGAQETQYF TGTGCCAGCAGTCAAACGGGGGGAGCCCAAGAGACCCAGTACTTC
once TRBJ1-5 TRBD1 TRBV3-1 CASGGTDRNQPQHF TGTGCCAGCGGGGGGACAGACCGTAATCAGCCCCAGCATTTT
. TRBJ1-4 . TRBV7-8 CASGGGSQGEKLFF TGTGCCAGCGGCGGGGGCAGCCAGGGAGAAAAACTGTTTTTT
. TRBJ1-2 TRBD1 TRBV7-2 CASSPRQGFFGYTF TGTGCCAGCAGCCCTAGACAGGGGTTTTTTGGCTACACCTTC
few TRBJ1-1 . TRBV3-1 CASSLQTGLVGTEAFF TGTGCCAGCAGCCTCCAAACAGGGTTGGTTGGCACTGAAGCTTTCTTT
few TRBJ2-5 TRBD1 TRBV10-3 CAISESGTEETQYF TGTGCCATCAGTGAGTCGGGGACAGAAGAGACCCAGTACTTC
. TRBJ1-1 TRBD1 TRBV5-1 CASSLGSTGTVTEAFF TGCGCCAGCAGCTTGGGTTCGACAGGGACGGTCACTGAAGCTTTCTTT
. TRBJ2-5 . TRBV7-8 CASSPYRALLETQYF TGTGCCAGCAGCCCATACCGGGCCCTTTTGGAGACCCAGTACTTC
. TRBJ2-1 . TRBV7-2 CASSLGLASQFF TGTGCCAGCAGCTTAGGCCTAGCGTCGCAGTTCTTC
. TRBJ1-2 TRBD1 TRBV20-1 CSARDAGQGSISYTF TGCAGTGCTAGAGACGCGGGACAGGGGAGTATAAGCTACACCTTC
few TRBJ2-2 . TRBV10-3 CASGASRNTGELFF TGTGCCAGCGGGGCTAGCAGAAACACCGGGGAGCTGTTTTTT
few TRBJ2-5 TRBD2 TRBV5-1 CASSSRDYGQETQYF TGCGCCAGCAGCAGTCGGGACTACGGGCAAGAGACCCAGTACTTC
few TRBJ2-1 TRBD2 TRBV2 CASTGSGGGAFEQFF TGTGCCAGCACCGGCTCTGGCGGGGGGGCATTTGAGCAGTTCTTC
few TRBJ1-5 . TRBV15 CATSKPGGNQPQHF TGTGCCACCAGCAAACCGGGCGGCAATCAGCCCCAGCATTTT
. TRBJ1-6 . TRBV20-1 CSASNGDSPLHF TGCAGTGCTAGTAACGGCGATTCACCCCTCCACTTT
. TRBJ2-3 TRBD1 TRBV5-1 CASSSGQGVRTDTQYF TGCGCCAGCAGCTCCGGACAGGGGGTCCGCACAGATACGCAGTATTTT
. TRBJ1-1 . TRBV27 CASSSRREFEAFF TGTGCCAGCAGTTCTCGGAGAGAATTTGAAGCTTTCTTT
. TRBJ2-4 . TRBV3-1 CASSSGLDTPQQYF TGTGCCAGCAGCTCCGGTTTGGACACTCCTCAGCAGTACTTC
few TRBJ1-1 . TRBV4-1 CASGREGDTEAFF TGCGCCAGCGGCCGGGAGGGGGACACTGAAGCTTTCTTT
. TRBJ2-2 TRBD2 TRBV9 CASSVDPSGRIGELFF TGTGCCAGCAGCGTAGATCCTAGCGGGAGAATCGGGGAGCTGTTTTTT
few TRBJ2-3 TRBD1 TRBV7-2 CASSFGTGYTDTQYF TGTGCCAGCAGCTTCGGGACAGGGTATACAGATACGCAGTATTTT
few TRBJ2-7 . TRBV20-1 CSARVRKGYYEQYF TGCAGTGCTAGAGTCCGGAAGGGCTACTACGAGCAGTACTTC
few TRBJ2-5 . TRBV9 CASSVGTETQYF TGTGCCAGCAGCGTAGGTACGGAGACCCAGTACTTC
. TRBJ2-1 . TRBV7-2 CASLGASSYNEQFF TGTGCCAGCCTAGGGGCTAGCTCCTACAATGAGCAGTTCTTC
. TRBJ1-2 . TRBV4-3 CASSQDRGTYGYTF TGCGCCAGCAGCCAAGACCGGGGGACCTATGGCTACACCTTC
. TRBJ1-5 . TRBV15 CATSYRYSNQPQHF TGTGCCACCAGCTACAGGTATAGCAATCAGCCCCAGCATTTT
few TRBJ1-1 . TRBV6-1 CATLGRQGRRGSTEAFF TGTGCCACCCTGGGGCGGCAGGGGAGGAGAGGGAGCACTGAAGCTTTCTTT
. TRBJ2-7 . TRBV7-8 CASSFAKRSARGGYEQYF TGTGCCAGCAGCTTCGCAAAACGATCGGCCAGGGGGGGCTACGAGCAGTACTTC
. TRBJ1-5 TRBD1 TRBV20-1 CSATEGAYSNQPQHF TGCAGTGCTACGGAGGGGGCATATAGCAATCAGCCCCAGCATTTT